These 22 T cell receptor beta chains were sequenced from one sample in a study of T cells after yellow fever vaccination. TCRdb re-called the 5' RACE reads through MiXCR, storing one row per CDR3 protein. The table shows hundreds of thousands of distinct CDR3 sequences, with 15% to 20% occurring only once. Here the sequenced sample was PBMCs, taken 15 days after the yellow fever booster vaccination. Receptor source: a man aged 25 to 40 who received the YFV17D yellow fever vaccine.

V is TRBV20-1 and J is TRBJ2-1; 9 bases match TRBD2. CDR1 and CDR2 (germline): DFQATT, SNEGSKA (reference sequence). This CDR3 region has 14 residues. After removal of 4 bases from V and 5 bases from J, the junction contained 6 bases not matched to a gene. The DNA for the CDR3 is TGCAGTGCTACCCTCGCGGGAGGGCACAATGAGCAGTTCTTC. Protein product: CSATLAGGHNEQFF.

This clonotype was observed a few times. CDR3 amino acids: CASSFVVAGTDTQYF. The DNA for the CDR3 is TGTGCCAGCAGTTTCGTGGTAGCGGGCACAGATACGCAGTATTTT. V usage is TRBV12-3 or TRBV12-4 and J usage is TRBJ2-3, with a possible D match to TRBD2 (6 bases). Trimming pared 3 bases from V and 1 base from J, leaving 11 bases between. The CDR3 totals 15 residues.

The rearrangement uses TRBV5-6 and TRBJ2-3; weak D call: TRBD1 (6 bases). V lost 4 bases, J lost 4 bases, and 16 bases lay in between. This CDR3 contains 15 residues. Per the germline V gene, CDR1 is SGHDT and CDR2 is YYEEEE. The CDR3 loop is CASSLGVGGADTQYF. The CDR3 DNA reads as TGTGCCAGCAGCCTTGGCGTAGGGGGAGCAGATACGCAGTATTTT.

The chain employs TRBV15 and TRBJ1-2, with D possibly matching TRBD1 (5 bases). The CDR3 extends over 14 amino acids. Germline values: CDR1 LNHNV, CDR2 YYDKDF (reference sequence). Trimming removed 5 bases from V and 6 bases from J, with 16 bases in between. CDR3 bases: TGTGCCACCAGCGGGCAGGGACGGAAGGATGGCTACACCTTC. It codes for CATSGQGRKDGYTF.

The V and J genes are TRBV10-3 and TRBJ2-3; 7 nucleotides match TRBD2. The J segment lost 14 bases and the V segment lost 3 bases, leaving 14 bases of the junction unmatched. In germline, CDR1 is ENHRY, CDR2 SYGVKD. The CDR3 contains 14 residues. CDR3 protein: CAISEGVRESIVYF. The CDR3 DNA reads as TGTGCCATCAGTGAAGGGGTGCGGGAGTCGATAGTGTATTTT.

This clonotype was counted ten times or more. V is TRBV27 and J is TRBJ2-2; 8 nucleotides agree with TRBD1. The V segment lost 3 bases and the J segment 7 bases; nucleotides outside the gene matches: 10. The length of the CDR3 is 16 residues. Germline lookup yields CDR1 MNHEY and CDR2 SMNVEV (reference sequence). CDR3 protein: CASSFRQGRIVGELFF. CDR3 nucleotides: TGTGCCAGCAGTTTCAGACAGGGGCGGATCGTCGGGGAGCTGTTTTTT.

The chain is built from TRBV7-2 and TRBJ1-5; TRBD1 matches at 7 bases. The CDR3 runs 13 residues. The V gene's germline CDR1 is SGHTA and CDR2 FQGNSA. V lost 3 bases, J lost 6 bases, and 2 bases stayed unmatched. CDR3 amino acids: CASSLGQTQPQHF. The DNA for the CDR3 is TGTGCCAGCAGCTTGGGACAGACTCAGCCCCAGCATTTT.

This rearrangement joins TRBV7-2 to TRBJ2-1; D is ambiguous. Germline CDR1 SGHTA, CDR2 FQGNSA. The CDR3 spans 16 residues. Trimming took 5 bases from V and 0 from J, leaving 14 bases between them. The CDR3 DNA reads TGTGCCAGCAGCCTAAGCGCGGAGAGCTCCTACAATGAGCAGTTCTTC. Translating it yields CASSLSAESSYNEQFF.

The genes are TRBV7-6 and TRBJ1-1; D possibly corresponds to TRBD1 (5 bases). CDR1 and CDR2 from the germline V gene are SGHVS and FNYEAQ. V lost 4 bases to trimming and J lost 1 base, with 7 bases between them. This CDR3 spans 13 amino acids. CDR3 nucleotide sequence: TGTGCCAGCAGCTCACAGGAGAACACTGAAGCTTTCTTT. The encoded protein is CASSSQENTEAFF.

This clonotype was counted a few times. The genes are TRBV9 and TRBJ1-1; D may be TRBD1 (6 bases). The CDR3 has 14 amino acids. Between the trimmed V and J ends, which lost 2 bases and 6 bases, there was a span of 14 bases. Looked up from germline, CDR1 is SGDLS and CDR2 is YYNGEE. The CDR3 nucleotides are TGTGCCAGCAGCGTTGGGAACAGGGCTTCTGAAGCTTTCTTT. Protein product: CASSVGNRASEAFF.

There are many counts of this clonotype. The chain couples TRBV28 to TRBJ2-2; D not resolved. Trimming took 3 bases from V and 1 from J, leaving 6 bases between them. The CDR3 is made up of 14 amino acids. Germline CDR1 reads MDHEN; CDR2 reads SYDVKM. The CDR3 bases are TGTGCCAGCAGTTTGATGGGGAACACCGGGGAGCTGTTTTTT. Its translation: CASSLMGNTGELFF.

The gene calls are TRBV5-1 and TRBJ2-1, with D hard to call. The germline CDR1 and CDR2 sequences are SGHRS and YFSETQ. Deletions cut 0 bases from V and 12 bases from J, with 13 bases between. The CDR3 has 13 amino acids. Here the CDR3 DNA reads TGCGCCAGCAGCTTGGTCGGGCATCCTGGGCAGTTCTTC. Translation: CASSLVGHPGQFF.

This clonotype was found a few times. V and J are TRBV20-1 and TRBJ1-5; D might be TRBD1 (6 bases). Germline V gene lookup returns CDR1 DFQATT and CDR2 SNEGSKA (reference sequence). The CDR3 runs to 13 residues. V gave up 5 bases and J gave up 7 bases, with 15 bases separating them. CDR3 nucleotide sequence: TGCAGTGCTGGACAGATTCGGAAACAGCCCCAGCATTTT. Its protein product is CSAGQIRKQPQHF.

A few counts support this clonotype. The chain couples TRBV15 to TRBJ1-1; maybe TRBD1 (5 bases). Germline lookup yields CDR1 LNHNV and CDR2 YYDKDF (reference sequence). Trimming took 7 bases from V and 0 from J, leaving 6 bases between them. CDR3 length: 12 amino acids. CDR3 amino acids: CATTGMNTEAFF. The CDR3 DNA reads TGTGCCACCACAGGGATGAACACTGAAGCTTTCTTT. Full variable domain (rest looked up from reference TRBV15 and TRBJ1-1): DAMVIQNPRYQVTQFGKPVTLSCSQTLNHNVMYWYQQKSSQAPKLLFHYYDKDFNNEADTPDNFQSRRPNTSFCFLDIRSPGLGDTAMYLCATTGMNTEAFFGQGTRLTVV.

This clonotype has at least ten counts. This chain uses TRBV28 with TRBJ2-7; no clear D. This CDR3 comprises 13 residues. Germline assignment: CDR1 MDHEN and CDR2 SYDVKM. V was shortened by 4 bases and J by 0 bases, with 7 bases between the two germline ends. The CDR3 DNA is TGTGCCAGCAGTTATGCCAGCTCCTACGAGCAGTACTTC. Translated: CASSYASSYEQYF.

V is TRBV6-5 and J is TRBJ2-1, with D uncertain. CDR1 and CDR2 from the germline V gene are MNHEY and SVGAGI. This CDR3 has 15 residues. V was cut by 2 bases and J by 4 bases, with 12 bases left in between. CDR3 DNA: TGTGCCAGCAGTTACAAGTCTGGGCTTTACAATGAGCAGTTCTTC. Residues: CASSYKSGLYNEQFF.

The J gene is TRBJ1-5, the V gene TRBV7-9; no definite D call. V was trimmed by 5 bases and J by 4 bases, leaving 6 bases between them. The germline V gene encodes CDR1 SEHNR and CDR2 FQNEAQ (reference sequence). This CDR3 has 12 residues. CDR3 DNA sequence: TGTGCCAGCAGCATCCAGAATCAGCCCCAGCATTTT. Translating it yields CASSIQNQPQHF. The variable domain in full, completed from reference TRBV7-9 and TRBJ1-5, reads DTGVSQNPRHKITKRGQNVTFRCDPISEHNRLYWYRQTLGQGPEFLTYFQNEAQLEKSRLLSDRFSAERPKGSFSTLEIQRTEQGDSAMYLCASSIQNQPQHFGDGTRLSIL.

Many counts were recorded for this clonotype. The J gene is TRBJ2-1, the V gene TRBV18, with D possibly matching TRBD1 (6 bases). Per the germline V gene, CDR1 is KGHSH and CDR2 is LQKENI. Trimming removed 6 bases at V and 6 bases at J, with 18 bases between. CDR3 length: 15 residues. CDR3 region: CASSPRGPPGNEQFF. CDR3 nucleotide sequence: TGTGCCAGCTCGCCCAGGGGCCCCCCGGGCAATGAGCAGTTCTTC.

This clonotype was observed a few times. V usage is TRBV6-5 and J usage is TRBJ2-7, with 9 bases that match TRBD2. V was pared by 7 bases and J by 6 bases, with 22 bases of the junction left unmatched. The germline V gene encodes CDR1 MNHEY and CDR2 SVGAGI. The CDR3 sequence is 18 residues long. The CDR3, as DNA: TGTGCCAGCACTCACTTGGCGGGAGGGCCGAGGCGGTTTGTCGAGCAGTACTTC. It is translated as CASTHLAGGPRRFVEQYF.

This chain links TRBV10-3 with TRBJ2-2; 8 bases fit TRBD1. Germline loops: CDR1 ENHRY, CDR2 SYGVKD. This CDR3 is 14 amino acids long. The V and J ends lost 8 bases and 6 bases, in that order; junction bases with no gene match: 8. CDR3 sequence: CAISGQGRAGELFF. CDR3 coding DNA: TGTGCCATCTCCGGACAGGGTCGGGCCGGGGAGCTGTTTTTT.

This chain connects TRBV12-3 or TRBV12-4 to TRBJ2-1; D is possibly TRBD1 (5 bases). V lost 10 bases, J lost 6 bases, and 16 bases lay in between. CDR3 length: 13 residues. The CDR3: CATFQGGSNEQFF. The CDR3 nucleotides read TGTGCCACCTTTCAGGGCGGTAGCAATGAGCAGTTCTTC.

V is TRBV5-1 and J is TRBJ2-5; TRBD2 matches at 7 bases. The V gene's germline CDR1 is SGHRS and CDR2 YFSETQ. There are 15 residues in the CDR3. V was pared by 0 bases and J by 4 bases, with 6 bases of the junction left unmatched. CDR3 region: CASSLVGERGETQYF. The CDR3 bases are TGCGCCAGCAGCTTGGTGGGGGAGCGGGGAGAGACCCAGTACTTC.